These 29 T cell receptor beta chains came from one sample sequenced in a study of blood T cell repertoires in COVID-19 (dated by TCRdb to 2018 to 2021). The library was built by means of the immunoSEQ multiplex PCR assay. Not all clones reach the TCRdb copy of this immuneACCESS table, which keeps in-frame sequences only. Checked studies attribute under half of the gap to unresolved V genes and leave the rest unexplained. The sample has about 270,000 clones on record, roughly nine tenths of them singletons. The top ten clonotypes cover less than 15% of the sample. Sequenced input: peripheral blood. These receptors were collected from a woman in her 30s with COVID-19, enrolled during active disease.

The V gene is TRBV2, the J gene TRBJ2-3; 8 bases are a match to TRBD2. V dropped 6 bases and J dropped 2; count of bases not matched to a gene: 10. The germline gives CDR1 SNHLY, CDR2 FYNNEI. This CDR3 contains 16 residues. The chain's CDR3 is CASSHGGGAVTDTQYF. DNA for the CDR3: TGTGCCAGCAGCCACGGGGGGGGCGCCGTCACAGATACGCAGTATTTT.

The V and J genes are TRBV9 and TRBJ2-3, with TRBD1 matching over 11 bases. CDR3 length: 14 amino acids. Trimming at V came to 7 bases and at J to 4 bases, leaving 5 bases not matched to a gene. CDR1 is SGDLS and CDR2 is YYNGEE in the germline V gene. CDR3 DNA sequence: TGTGCCAGCTCGGACAGGGGGCAGGCAGATACGCAGTATTTT. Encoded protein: CASSDRGQADTQYF.

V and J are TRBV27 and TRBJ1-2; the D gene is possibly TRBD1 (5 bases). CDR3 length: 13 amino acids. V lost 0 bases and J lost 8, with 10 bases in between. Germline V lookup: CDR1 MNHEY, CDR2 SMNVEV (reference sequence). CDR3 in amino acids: CASSLSLGAGYTF. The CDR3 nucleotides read TGTGCCAGCAGTTTATCGTTAGGGGCCGGCTACACCTTC.

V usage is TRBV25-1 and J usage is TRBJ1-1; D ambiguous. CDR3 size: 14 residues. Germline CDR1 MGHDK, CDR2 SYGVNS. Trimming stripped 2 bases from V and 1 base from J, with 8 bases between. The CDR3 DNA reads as TGTGCCAGCAGTGAACCCTACCCGAACACTGAAGCTTTCTTT. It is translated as CASSEPYPNTEAFF. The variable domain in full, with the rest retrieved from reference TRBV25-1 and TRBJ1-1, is EADIYQTPRYLVIGTGKKITLECSQTMGHDKMYWYQQDPGMELHLIHYSYGVNSTEKGDLSSESTVSRIRTEHFPLTLESARPSHTSQYLCASSEPYPNTEAFFGQGTRLTVV.

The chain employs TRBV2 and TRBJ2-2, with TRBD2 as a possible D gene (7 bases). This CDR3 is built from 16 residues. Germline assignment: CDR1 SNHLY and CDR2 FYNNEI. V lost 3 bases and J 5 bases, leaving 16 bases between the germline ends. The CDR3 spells CASSEHEGGRTGELFF. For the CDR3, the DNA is TGTGCCAGCAGTGAGCATGAGGGGGGGCGGACCGGGGAGCTGTTTTTT.

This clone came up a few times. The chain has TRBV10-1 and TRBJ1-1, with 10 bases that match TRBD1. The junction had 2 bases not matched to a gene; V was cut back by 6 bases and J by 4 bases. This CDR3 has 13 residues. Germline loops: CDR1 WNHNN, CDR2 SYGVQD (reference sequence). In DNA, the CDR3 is TGCGCCAGCAGCGGACAGGGGGTCACTGAAGCTTTCTTT. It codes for CASSGQGVTEAFF.

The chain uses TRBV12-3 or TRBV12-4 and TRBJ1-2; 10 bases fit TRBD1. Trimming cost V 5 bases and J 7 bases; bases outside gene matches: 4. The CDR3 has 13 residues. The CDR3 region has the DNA TGTGCCAGCAGTCCCGGGACAGGGGTTGGCTACACCTTC. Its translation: CASSPGTGVGYTF.

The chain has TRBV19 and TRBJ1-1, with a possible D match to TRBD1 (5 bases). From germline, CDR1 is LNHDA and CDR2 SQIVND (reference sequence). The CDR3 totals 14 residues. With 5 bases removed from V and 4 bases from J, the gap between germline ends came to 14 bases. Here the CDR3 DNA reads TGTGCCAGTAGTTTGGGGGGAGGACGCACTGAAGCTTTCTTT. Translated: CASSLGGGRTEAFF.

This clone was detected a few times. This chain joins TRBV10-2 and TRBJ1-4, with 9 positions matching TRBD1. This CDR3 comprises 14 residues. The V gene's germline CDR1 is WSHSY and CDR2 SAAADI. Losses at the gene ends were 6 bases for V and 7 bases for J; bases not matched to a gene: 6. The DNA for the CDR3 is TGCGCCAGCAGCCCACAGGGGGCTACTGAAAAACTGTTTTTT. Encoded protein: CASSPQGATEKLFF.

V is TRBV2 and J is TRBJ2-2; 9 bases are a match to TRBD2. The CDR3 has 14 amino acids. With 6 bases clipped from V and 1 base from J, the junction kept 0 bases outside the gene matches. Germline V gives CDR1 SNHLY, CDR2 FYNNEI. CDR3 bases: TGTGCCAGCAGGCGGGGGGGGAACACCGGGGAGCTGTTTTTT. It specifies CASRRGGNTGELFF.

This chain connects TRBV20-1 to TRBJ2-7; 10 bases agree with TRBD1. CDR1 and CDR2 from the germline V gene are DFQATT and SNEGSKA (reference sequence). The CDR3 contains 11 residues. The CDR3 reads CRRQGAYEQYF. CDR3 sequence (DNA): TGCAGAAGACAGGGGGCTTACGAGCAGTACTTC.

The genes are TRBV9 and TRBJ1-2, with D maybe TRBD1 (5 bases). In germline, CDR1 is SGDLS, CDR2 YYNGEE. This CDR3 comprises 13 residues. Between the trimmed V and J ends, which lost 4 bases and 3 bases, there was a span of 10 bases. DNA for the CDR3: TGTGCCAGCAGCTTAGACAGCTACTATGGCTACACCTTC. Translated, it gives CASSLDSYYGYTF.

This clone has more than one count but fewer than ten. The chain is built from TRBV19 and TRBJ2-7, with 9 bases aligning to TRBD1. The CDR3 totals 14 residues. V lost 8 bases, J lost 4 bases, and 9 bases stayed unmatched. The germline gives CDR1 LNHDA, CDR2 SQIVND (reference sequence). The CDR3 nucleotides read TGTGCCAGTGGACCGGGACAGGGACCATACGAGCAGTACTTC. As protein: CASGPGQGPYEQYF.

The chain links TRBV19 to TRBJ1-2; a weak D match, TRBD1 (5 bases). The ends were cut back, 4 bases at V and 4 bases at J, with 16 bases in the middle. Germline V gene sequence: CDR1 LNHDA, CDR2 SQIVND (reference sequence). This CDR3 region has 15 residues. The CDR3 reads CASSRDYQGIYGYTF. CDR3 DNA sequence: TGTGCCAGTAGTAGGGATTATCAGGGAATCTATGGCTACACCTTC. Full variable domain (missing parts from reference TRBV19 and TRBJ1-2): DGGITQSPKYLFRKEGQNVTLSCEQNLNHDAMYWYRQDPGQGLRLIYYSQIVNDFQKGDIAEGYSVSREKKESFPLTVTSAQKNPTAFYLCASSRDYQGIYGYTFGSGTRLTVV.

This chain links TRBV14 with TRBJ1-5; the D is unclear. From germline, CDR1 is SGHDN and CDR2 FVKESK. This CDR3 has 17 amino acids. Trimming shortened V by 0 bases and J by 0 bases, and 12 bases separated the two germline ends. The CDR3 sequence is CASSQDRGSDSNQPQHF. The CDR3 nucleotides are TGTGCCAGCAGCCAAGATCGGGGTAGCGATAGCAATCAGCCCCAGCATTTT.

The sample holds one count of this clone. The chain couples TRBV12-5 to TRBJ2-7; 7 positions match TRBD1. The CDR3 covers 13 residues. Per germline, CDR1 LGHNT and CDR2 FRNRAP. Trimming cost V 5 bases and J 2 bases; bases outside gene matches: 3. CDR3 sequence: CASGAGTAYEQYF. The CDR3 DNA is TGTGCTAGTGGTGCCGGGACAGCCTACGAGCAGTACTTC.

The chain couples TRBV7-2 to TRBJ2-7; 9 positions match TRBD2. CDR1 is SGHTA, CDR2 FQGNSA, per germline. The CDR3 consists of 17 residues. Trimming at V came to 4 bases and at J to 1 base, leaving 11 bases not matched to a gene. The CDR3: CASSSPRDSGGSYEQYF. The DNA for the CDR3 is TGTGCCAGCAGCTCTCCCCGGGATAGCGGGGGATCCTACGAGCAGTACTTC.

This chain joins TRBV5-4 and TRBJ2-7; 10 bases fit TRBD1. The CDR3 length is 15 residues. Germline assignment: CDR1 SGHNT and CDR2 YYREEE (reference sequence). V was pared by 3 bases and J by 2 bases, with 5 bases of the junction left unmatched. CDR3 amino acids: CASSSDRGRAYEQYF. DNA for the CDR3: TGTGCCAGCAGCTCCGACAGGGGGCGAGCCTACGAGCAGTACTTC.

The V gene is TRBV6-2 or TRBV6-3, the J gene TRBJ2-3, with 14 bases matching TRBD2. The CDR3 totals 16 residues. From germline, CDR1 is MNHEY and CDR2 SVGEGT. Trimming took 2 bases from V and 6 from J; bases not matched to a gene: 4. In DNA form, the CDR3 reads TGTGCCAGCAGTTACGGGACTAGCGGGGGTACGGATACGCAGTATTTT. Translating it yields CASSYGTSGGTDTQYF.

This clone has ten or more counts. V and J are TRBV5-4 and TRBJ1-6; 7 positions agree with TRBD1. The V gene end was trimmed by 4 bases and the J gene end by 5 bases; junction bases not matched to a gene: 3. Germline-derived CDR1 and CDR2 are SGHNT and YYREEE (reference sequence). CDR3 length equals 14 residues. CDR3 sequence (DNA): TGTGCCAGCAGCCGGGACAGAAATAATTCACCCCTCCACTTT. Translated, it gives CASSRDRNNSPLHF. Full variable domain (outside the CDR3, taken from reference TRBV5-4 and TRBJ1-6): ETGVTQSPTHLIKTRGQQVTLRCSSQSGHNTVSWYQQALGQGPQFIFQYYREEENGRGNFPPRFSGLQFPNYSSELNVNALELDDSALYLCASSRDRNNSPLHFGNGTRLTVT.

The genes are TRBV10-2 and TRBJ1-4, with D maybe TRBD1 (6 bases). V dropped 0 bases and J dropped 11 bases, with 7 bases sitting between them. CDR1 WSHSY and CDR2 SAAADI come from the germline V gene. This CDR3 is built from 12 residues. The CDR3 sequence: CASSESTGKLFF. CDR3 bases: TGCGCCAGCAGTGAGTCGACAGGCAAACTGTTTTTT.

The CDR3 loop reads CATSDLGRGGHNEQFF. The CDR3 bases are TGTGCCACCAGTGATTTGGGGCGGGGGGGCCACAATGAGCAGTTCTTC. The chain joins TRBV24-1 to TRBJ2-1, with 9 bases fitting TRBD2. Germline CDR1 KGHDR, CDR2 SFDVKD. CDR3 length equals 16 residues. With V trimmed by 0 bases and J by 5 bases, 4 bases remained unmatched.

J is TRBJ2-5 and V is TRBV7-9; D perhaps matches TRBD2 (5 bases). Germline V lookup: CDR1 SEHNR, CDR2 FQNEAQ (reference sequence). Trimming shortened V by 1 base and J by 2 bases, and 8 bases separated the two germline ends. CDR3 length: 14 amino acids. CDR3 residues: CASSLGRGQETQYF. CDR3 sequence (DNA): TGTGCCAGCAGCTTAGGCCGGGGTCAAGAGACCCAGTACTTC.

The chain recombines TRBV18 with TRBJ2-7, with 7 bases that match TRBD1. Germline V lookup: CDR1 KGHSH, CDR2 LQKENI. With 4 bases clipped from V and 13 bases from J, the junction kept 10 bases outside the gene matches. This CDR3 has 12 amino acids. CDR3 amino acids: CASSLATDRLYF. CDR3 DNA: TGTGCCAGCTCACTCGCTACGGACAGGCTATACTTC.

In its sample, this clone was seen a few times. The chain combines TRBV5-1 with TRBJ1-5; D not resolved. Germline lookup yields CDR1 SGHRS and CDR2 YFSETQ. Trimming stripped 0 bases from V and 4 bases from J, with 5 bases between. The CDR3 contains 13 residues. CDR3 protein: CASSLARNQPQHF. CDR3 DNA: TGCGCCAGCAGCTTGGCCAGAAATCAGCCCCAGCATTTT.

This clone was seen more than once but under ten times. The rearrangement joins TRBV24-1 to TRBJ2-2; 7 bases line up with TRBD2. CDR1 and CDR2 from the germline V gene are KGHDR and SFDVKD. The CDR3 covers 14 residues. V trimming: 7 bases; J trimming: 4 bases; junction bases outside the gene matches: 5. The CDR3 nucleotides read TGTGCCACCAGAGGAGGGAGGGGCACCGGGGAGCTGTTTTTT. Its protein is CATRGGRGTGELFF.

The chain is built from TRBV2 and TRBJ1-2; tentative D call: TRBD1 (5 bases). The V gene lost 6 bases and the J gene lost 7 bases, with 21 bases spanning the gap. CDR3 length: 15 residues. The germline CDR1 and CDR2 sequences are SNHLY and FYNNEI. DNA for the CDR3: TGTGCCAGCAGCCCCTTGGGGGGGGAAATAGGTGGCTACACCTTC. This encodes CASSPLGGEIGGYTF. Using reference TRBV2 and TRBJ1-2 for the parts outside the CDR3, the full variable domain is EPEVTQTPSHQVTQMGQEVILRCVPISNHLYFYWYRQILGQKVEFLVSFYNNEISEKSEIFDDQFSVERPDGSNFTLKIRSTKLEDSAMYFCASSPLGGEIGGYTFGSGTRLTVV.

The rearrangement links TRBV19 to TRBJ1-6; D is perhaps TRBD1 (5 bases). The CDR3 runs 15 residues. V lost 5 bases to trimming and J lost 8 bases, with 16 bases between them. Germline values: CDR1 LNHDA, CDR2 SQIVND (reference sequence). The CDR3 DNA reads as TGTGCCAGTAGTCCCGCGGGGGTTGAATATTCACCCCTCCACTTT. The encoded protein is CASSPAGVEYSPLHF. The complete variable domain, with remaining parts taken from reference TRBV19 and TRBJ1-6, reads DGGITQSPKYLFRKEGQNVTLSCEQNLNHDAMYWYRQDPGQGLRLIYYSQIVNDFQKGDIAEGYSVSREKKESFPLTVTSAQKNPTAFYLCASSPAGVEYSPLHFGNGTRLTVT.

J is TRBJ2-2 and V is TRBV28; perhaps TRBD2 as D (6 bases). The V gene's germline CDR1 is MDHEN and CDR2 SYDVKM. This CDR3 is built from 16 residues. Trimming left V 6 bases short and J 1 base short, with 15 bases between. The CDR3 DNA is TGTGCCAGCAGCCGGCGGGGACTGATGAACACCGGGGAGCTGTTTTTT. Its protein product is CASSRRGLMNTGELFF.